This TCR beta chain originates from a study of blood T cells in healthy people across ages. Isolation recovered at least 7 million PBMCs from every sample. Extraction of total RNA produced a minimum of 5.5 micrograms from each sample. The V gene's germline CDR1 is SGHVS and CDR2 FNYEAQ. Deletions cut 5 bases from V and 8 bases from J, with 15 bases between. This CDR3 spans 13 amino acids. Primed by a sample-barcoded 5' primer and a J-beta primer mix, a second PCR proceeded for about 6 to 11 cycles. In TCRdb, the 5' RACE reads were re-called with MiXCR into one record per CDR3 protein. The data hold about 1,500,000 distinct CDR3 sequences, with 28% observed a single time. This clonotype was detected a few times.

This sequence joins TRBV7-6 and TRBJ1-2, with D possibly TRBD1 on 5 matching bases. The sequence derives from a woman under 40 in good health. Material: blood. Here the CDR3 DNA reads TGTGCCAGCAGCCTTGACAGTGCCGGAGGCTACACCTTC. Amino acid sequence: CASSLDSAGGYTF.